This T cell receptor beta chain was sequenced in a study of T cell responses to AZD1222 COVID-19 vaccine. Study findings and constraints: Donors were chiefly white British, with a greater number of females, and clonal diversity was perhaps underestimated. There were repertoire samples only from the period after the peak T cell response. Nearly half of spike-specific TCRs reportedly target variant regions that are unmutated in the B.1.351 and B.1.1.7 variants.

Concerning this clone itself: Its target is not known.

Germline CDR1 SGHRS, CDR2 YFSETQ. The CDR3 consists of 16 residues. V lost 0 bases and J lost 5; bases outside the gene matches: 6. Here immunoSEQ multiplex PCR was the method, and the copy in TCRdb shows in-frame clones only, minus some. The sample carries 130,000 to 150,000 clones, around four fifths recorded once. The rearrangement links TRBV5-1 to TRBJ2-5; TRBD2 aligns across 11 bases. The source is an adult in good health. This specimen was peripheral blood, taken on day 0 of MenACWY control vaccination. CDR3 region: CASSLAVAGGVETQYF. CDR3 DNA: TGCGCCAGCAGCTTGGCGGTAGCGGGGGGGGTCGAGACCCAGTACTTC.